This T cell receptor (beta chain) was found in a study of siplizumab effects on memory and regulatory T cells. Regarding the study as a whole: Naive T cells apparently outstripped memory cells in diversity and seemed major alloresponse contributors. Sequences below about 10^-5 frequency were poorly captured, limiting mapping of alloreactive clones.

Points on this clone: Antigen specificity is unknown.

Germline V gene data show CDR1 as SQVTM and CDR2 as ANQGSEA. This CDR3 spans 14 amino acids. V dropped 1 base and J dropped 1 base, with 8 bases sitting between them. Clones were read by immunoSEQ multiplex PCR, and TCRdb kept only the in-frame ones, dropping some. The sample lists around 100,000 clones; about 93% were seen once. The TCR originated in a human donor in good health. The sample taken for sequencing was Tregs sorted from blood. The chain carries TRBV29-1 and TRBJ2-1, with D unclear. CDR3 nucleotide sequence: TGCAGCGTTGAAGCTGTTCCGTCCTACAATGAGCAGTTCTTC. It encodes CSVEAVPSYNEQFF.